This TCR beta chain is drawn from a study of cytomegalovirus exposure and HLA in healthy donors. Germline CDR1 reads SEHNR; CDR2 reads FQNEAQ (reference sequence). Trimming shortened V by 3 bases and J by 2 bases, and 17 bases separated the two germline ends. This CDR3 contains 16 residues. As to this clone: Its antigen is unidentified.

Study-wide points: The productive fraction for most TCR beta V segments was about 87% or about 30% in an earlier analysis.

The PCR employed 60 Vbeta primers together with 13 Jbeta primers. The protocol was immunoSEQ multiplex PCR, while the TCRdb copy is restricted to in-frame clones and leaves out a portion. Of approximately 89,000 clones in the sample, 85% are singletons; the top ten hold over 7%. What was sequenced was PBMCs. The chain combines TRBV7-9 with TRBJ2-7; tentatively, D is TRBD1 (5 bases). The sequence derives from a man aged 40-49 years in good health and CMV-seropositive. The CDR3 loop reads CASSFGAALSPYEQYF. As DNA, the CDR3 is TGTGCCAGCAGCTTTGGGGCAGCTCTATCCCCCTACGAGCAGTACTTC.